Listed here is a single T cell receptor (beta chain). Its target is unknown. This sample was taken from a study of cytomegalovirus exposure and HLA in healthy donors. Study-wide results and limits: When a later analysis compared HLA-associated TCR beta chains with equally common others, the HLA-associated chains turned out to be more clonally expanded and to have lower generation probabilities. Per published reports, the classifier diagnosed cytomegalovirus status with high specificity and sensitivity.

Use of 60 Vbeta and 13 Jbeta primers characterized the PCR. The protocol was immunoSEQ multiplex PCR, while the TCRdb copy is restricted to in-frame clones and leaves out a portion. This sample has tens of thousands of clones, with around three quarters found just once. CDR3 length: 13 residues. Germline loops: CDR1 SGHNT, CDR2 YYREEE (reference sequence). Source material: PBMCs. This TCR was sampled from a man aged 25-40 years in good health and CMV-seropositive. The rearrangement links TRBV5-4 to TRBJ2-5; no clear D gene. The J call could be wrong; TRBJ2-7 is a better fit for the DNA end. CDR3 sequence reads: CASSLEWDYEQYF. CDR3 DNA sequence: TGTGCCAGCAGCTTGGAGTGGGACTACGAGCAGTACTTC.